Given below is one T cell receptor beta chain in context. These data originate in a study of cytomegalovirus exposure and HLA in healthy donors. 13 Jbeta primers and 60 Vbeta primers were used for the PCR. Profiled with immunoSEQ multiplex PCR; TCRdb holds only in-frame clones, not every one. The repertoire has tens of thousands of clones, around 80% of them found once; the top ten carry approximately 6%. The source of this sequence is a male donor in good health and CMV-seronegative. The sample taken for sequencing was PBMCs.

The CDR3 reads CASSQGYEQYF. CDR3 DNA: TGTGCCAGTTCTCAGGGCTACGAGCAGTACTTC. This chain connects TRBV19 to TRBJ2-7; maybe TRBD1 (5 bases). CDR1 and CDR2 from the germline V gene are LNHDA and SQIVND (reference sequence). V dropped 8 bases and J dropped 3 bases, with 8 bases sitting between them. The length of the CDR3 is 11 residues.